This is a list of T cell receptor beta chains from one sample in a study of CD8+ T cells in alopecia areata. Only in-frame clones appear in the TCRdb table, and some are missing; sequencing was by immunoSEQ multiplex PCR. This table has around 200,000 clones, around 56% appearing once. The sequencing used CD4+ T cells sorted from blood, collected at week 4, from a patient treated with tofacitinib. The receptors come from a human donor with alopecia areata. Each CDR3 is given with its conserved first and last residue. Each record gives: J gene, D gene, V gene, CDR3 protein. A D gene is named only where the DNA matches it firmly.

TRBJ1-3 - TRBV30 CAWTLLSGNTIYF
TRBJ2-5 - TRBV15 CATSEGVVDQETQYF
TRBJ1-1 - TRBV29-1 CSVWVTGTEAFF
TRBJ2-3 TRBD2 TRBV29-1 CSVDETSGTDTQYF
TRBJ2-7 - TRBV29-1 CSVTVDALNYEQYF
TRBJ2-3 TRBD2 TRBV5-1 CASSLVRGGSSTDTQYF
TRBJ2-1 TRBD2 TRBV9 CASSARRRGGLAGVHEQFF
TRBJ1-2 - TRBV6-5 CASTVSRDHYGYTF
TRBJ2-7 TRBD2 TRBV7-2 CASSLGTSGSYEQYF
TRBJ2-3 - TRBV5-1 CASSLAVDGGMTDTQYF
TRBJ1-2 - TRBV7-2 CASTLIRQTVYGYTF
TRBJ2-5 - TRBV6-6 CASSYRQETQYF
TRBJ2-7 TRBD2 TRBV11-2 CASSLGGLAGFSYEQYF
TRBJ2-2 - TRBV29-1 CSVLQTVNTGELFF
TRBJ2-4 TRBD2 TRBV29-1 CSVDSSGDPSF
TRBJ1-4 TRBD1 TRBV10-3 CAISAGQVDEKLFF
TRBJ2-3 TRBD1 TRBV14 CASSQARQGRTDTQYF
TRBJ2-1 - TRBV2 CASSVARHNEQFF